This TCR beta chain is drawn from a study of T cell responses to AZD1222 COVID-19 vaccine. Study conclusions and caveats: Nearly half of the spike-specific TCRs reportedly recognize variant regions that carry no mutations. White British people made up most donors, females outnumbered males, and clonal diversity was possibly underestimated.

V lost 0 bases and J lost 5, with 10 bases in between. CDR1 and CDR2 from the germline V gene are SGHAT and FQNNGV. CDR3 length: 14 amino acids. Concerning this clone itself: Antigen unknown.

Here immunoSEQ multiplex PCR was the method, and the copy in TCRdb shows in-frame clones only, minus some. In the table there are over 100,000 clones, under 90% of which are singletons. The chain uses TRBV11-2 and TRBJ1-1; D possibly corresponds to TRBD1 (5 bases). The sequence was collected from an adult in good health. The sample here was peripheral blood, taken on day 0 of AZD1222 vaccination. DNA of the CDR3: TGTGCCAGCAGCTTAGAGTGGGGGGGGACTGAAGCTTTCTTT. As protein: CASSLEWGGTEAFF. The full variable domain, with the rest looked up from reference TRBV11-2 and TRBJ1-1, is EAGVAQSPRYKIIEKRQSVAFWCNPISGHATLYWYQQILGQGPKLLIQFQNNGVVDDSQLPKDRFSAERLKGVDSTLKIQPAKLEDSAVYLCASSLEWGGTEAFFGQGTRLTVV.